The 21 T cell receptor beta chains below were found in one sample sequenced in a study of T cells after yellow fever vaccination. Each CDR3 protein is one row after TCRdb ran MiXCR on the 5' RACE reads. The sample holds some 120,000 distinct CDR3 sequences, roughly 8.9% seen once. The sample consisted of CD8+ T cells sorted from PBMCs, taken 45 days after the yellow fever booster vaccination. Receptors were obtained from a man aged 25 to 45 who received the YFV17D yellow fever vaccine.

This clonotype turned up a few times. The CDR3 here is CASSLQGVITDTQYF. The CDR3 DNA sequence: TGTGCCAGCAGCTTACAGGGTGTAATTACAGATACGCAGTATTTT. V usage is TRBV7-2 and J usage is TRBJ2-3, with D tentatively TRBD1 (5 bases). CDR1 is SGHTA and CDR2 is FQGNSA in the germline V gene. CDR3 length: 15 amino acids. V shed 2 bases and J shed 3 bases, with 12 bases lying between them.

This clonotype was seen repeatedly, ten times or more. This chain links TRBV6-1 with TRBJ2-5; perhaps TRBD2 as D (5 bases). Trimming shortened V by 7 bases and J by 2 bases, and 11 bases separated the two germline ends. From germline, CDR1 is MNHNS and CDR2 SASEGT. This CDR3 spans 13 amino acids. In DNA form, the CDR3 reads TGTGCCAGCACAGGAGGCACGCAAGAGACCCAGTACTTC. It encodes CASTGGTQETQYF.

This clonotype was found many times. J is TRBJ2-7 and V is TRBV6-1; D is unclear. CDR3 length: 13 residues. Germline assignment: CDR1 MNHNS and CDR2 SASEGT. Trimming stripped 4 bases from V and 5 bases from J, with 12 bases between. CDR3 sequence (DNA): TGTGCCAGCAGTGCAAGATCGGGCAACGAGCAGTACTTC. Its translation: CASSARSGNEQYF.

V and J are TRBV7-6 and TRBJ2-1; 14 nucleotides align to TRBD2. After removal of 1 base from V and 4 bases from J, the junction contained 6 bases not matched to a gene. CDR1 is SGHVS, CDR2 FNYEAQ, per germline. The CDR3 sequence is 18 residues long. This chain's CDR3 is CASSLGLAGGQTYNEQFF. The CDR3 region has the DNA TGTGCCAGCAGCTTAGGACTAGCGGGAGGGCAAACGTACAATGAGCAGTTCTTC.

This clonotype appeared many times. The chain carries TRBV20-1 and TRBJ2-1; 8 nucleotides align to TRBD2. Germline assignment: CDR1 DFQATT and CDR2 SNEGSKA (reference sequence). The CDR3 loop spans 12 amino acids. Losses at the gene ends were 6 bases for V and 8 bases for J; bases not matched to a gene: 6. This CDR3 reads CSASSGSYEQFF. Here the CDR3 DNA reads TGCAGTGCCTCTAGCGGGTCTTATGAGCAGTTCTTC.

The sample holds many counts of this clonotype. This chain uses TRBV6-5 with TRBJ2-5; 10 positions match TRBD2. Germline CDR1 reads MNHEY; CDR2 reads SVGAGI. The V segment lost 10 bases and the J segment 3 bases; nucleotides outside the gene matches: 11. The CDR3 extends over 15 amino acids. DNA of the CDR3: TGTGCCACAACAGGTCTAGCGGGAGAAGAAGAGACCCAGTACTTC. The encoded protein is CATTGLAGEEETQYF.

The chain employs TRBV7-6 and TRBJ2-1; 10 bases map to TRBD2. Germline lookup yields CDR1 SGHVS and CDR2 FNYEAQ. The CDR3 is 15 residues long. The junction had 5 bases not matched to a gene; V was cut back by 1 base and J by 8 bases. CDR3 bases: TGTGCCAGCAGCTTAGGGGCTAGCGGGAGATATGAGCAGTTCTTC. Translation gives CASSLGASGRYEQFF.

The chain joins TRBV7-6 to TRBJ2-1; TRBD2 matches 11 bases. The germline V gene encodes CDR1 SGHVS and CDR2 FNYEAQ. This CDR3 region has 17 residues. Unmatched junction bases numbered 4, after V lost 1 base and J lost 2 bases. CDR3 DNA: TGTGCCAGCAGCTTAGGAGTGGGACTAGCGGCCTACAATGAGCAGTTCTTC. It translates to CASSLGVGLAAYNEQFF.

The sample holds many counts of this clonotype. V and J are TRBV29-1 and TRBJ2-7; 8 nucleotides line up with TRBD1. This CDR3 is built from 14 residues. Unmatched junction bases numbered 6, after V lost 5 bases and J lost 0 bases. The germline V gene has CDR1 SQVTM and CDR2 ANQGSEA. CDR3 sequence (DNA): TGCAGCGTTCAGGGACAGGACACCTCCTACGAGCAGTACTTC. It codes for CSVQGQDTSYEQYF.

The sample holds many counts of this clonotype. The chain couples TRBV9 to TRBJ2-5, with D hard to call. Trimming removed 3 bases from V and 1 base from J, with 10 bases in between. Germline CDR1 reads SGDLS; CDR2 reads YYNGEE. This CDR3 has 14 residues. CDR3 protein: CASSETSVQETQYF. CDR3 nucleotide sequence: TGTGCCAGCAGCGAGACCAGCGTCCAAGAGACCCAGTACTTC.

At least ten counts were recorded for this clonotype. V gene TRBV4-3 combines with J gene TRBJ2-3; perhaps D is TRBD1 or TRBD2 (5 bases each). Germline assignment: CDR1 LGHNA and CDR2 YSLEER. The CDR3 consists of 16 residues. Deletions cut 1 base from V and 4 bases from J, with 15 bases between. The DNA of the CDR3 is TGCGCCAGCAGCCAAGGGGGACCCAGCAACGCAGATACGCAGTATTTT. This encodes CASSQGGPSNADTQYF.

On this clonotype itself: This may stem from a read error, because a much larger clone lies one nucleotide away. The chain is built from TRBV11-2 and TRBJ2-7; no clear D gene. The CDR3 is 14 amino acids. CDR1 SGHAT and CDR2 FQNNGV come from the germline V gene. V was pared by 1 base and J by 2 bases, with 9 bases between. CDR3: CASSLGSTPYEQYF. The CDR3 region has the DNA TGTGCCAGCAGCTTAGGCAGCACGCCCTACGAGCAGTACTTC. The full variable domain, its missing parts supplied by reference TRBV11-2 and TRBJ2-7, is EAGVAQSPRYKIIEKRQSVAFWCNPISGHATLYWYQQILGQGPKLLIQFQNNGVVDDSQLPKDRFSAERLKGVDSTLKIQPAKLEDSAVYLCASSLGSTPYEQYFGPGTRLTVT.

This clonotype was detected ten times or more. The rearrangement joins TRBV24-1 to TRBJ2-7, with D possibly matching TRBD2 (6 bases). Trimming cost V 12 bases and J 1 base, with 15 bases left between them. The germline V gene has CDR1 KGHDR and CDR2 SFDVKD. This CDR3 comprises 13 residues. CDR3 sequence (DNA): TGTGCCGCGAGCCCGCGGGGATCCTACGAGCAGTACTTC. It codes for CAASPRGSYEQYF.

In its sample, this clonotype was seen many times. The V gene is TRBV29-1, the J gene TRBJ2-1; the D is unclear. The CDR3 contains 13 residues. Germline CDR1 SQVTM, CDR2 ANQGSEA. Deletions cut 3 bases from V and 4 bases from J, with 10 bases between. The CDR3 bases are TGCAGCGTTGAGCAGGCTCGTTACAATGAGCAGTTCTTC. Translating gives CSVEQARYNEQFF.

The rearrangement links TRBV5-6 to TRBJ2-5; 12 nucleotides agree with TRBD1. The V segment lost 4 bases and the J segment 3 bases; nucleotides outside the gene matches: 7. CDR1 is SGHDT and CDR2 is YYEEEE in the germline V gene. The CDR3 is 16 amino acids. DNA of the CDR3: TGTGCCAGCAGCGTGGGACAGGGGGCGCGAGAAGAGACCCAGTACTTC. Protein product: CASSVGQGAREETQYF.

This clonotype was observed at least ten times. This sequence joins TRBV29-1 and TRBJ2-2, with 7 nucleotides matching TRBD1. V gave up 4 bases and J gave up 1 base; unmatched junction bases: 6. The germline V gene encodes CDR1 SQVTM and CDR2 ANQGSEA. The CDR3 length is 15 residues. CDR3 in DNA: TGCAGCGTTGGAACCCGGGACAGGAACACCGGGGAGCTGTTTTTT. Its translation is CSVGTRDRNTGELFF.

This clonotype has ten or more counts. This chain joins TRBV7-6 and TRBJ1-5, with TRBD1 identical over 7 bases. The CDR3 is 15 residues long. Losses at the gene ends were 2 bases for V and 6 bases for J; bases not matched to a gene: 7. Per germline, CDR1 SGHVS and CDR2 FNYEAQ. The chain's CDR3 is CASSLLTGLGQPQHF. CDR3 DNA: TGTGCCAGCAGCTTATTGACAGGGCTGGGTCAGCCCCAGCATTTT.

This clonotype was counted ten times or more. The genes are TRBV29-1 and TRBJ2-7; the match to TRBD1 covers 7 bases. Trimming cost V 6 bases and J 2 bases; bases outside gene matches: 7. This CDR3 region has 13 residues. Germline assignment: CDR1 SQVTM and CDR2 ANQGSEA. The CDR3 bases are TGCAGCGTAGGGACAGCCCTTGCCTACGAGCAGTACTTC. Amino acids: CSVGTALAYEQYF.

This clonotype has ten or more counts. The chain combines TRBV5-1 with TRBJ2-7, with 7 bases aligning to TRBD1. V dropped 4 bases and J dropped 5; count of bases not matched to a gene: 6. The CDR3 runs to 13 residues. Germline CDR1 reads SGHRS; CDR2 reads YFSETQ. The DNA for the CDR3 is TGCGCCAGCAGCGTGACAGGGTCCCACGAGCAGTACTTC. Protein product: CASSVTGSHEQYF.

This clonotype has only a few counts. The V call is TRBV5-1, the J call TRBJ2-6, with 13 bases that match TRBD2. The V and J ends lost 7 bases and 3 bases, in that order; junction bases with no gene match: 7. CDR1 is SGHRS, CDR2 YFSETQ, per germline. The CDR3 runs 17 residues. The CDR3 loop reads CASQGLAGVSGANVLTF. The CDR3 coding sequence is TGCGCCAGCCAAGGACTAGCGGGAGTCAGTGGGGCCAACGTCCTGACTTTC.

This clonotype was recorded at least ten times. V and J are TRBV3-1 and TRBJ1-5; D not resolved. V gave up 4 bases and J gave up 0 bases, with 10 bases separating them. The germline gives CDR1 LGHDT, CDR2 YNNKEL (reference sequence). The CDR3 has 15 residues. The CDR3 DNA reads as TGTGCCAGCAGCCTATCGGCAGTTAGCAATCAGCCCCAGCATTTT. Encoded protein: CASSLSAVSNQPQHF.